Listed here is a single T cell receptor (beta chain). Its antigen remains unknown. This sample was included in a study of response to subunit inactivated influenza vaccine. Points from the study as a whole: Researchers suggested that each seasonal influenza vaccination recruits few new T cells.

From the RT-PCR reads, TCRdb called clonotypes with MiXCR, one entry per CDR3 protein. This table holds approximately 700,000 distinct CDR3 sequences, around 14% found once. Germline values: CDR1 LGHNA, CDR2 YSLEER. V was pared by 0 bases and J by 3 bases, with 8 bases between. This CDR3 is 15 amino acids long. The chain employs TRBV4-3 and TRBJ2-2; D ambiguous. The sequencing here drew on PBMCs from blood, taken roughly 2 weeks before vaccination. The receptor was derived from a man aged 50 to 59 who received an inactivated influenza vaccine. The CDR3 region has the DNA TGCGCCAGCAGCCAAGAGGGTCAATACACCGGGGAGCTGTTTTTT. Amino acids: CASSQEGQYTGELFF.